What follows describes a single T cell receptor beta chain. The antigen remains undetermined. This sample stems from a study of cytomegalovirus exposure and HLA in healthy donors. Notes on the study in general: After further analysis at a later stage, around 17,000 TCR beta sequences were associated with HLA alleles at 0.05 false discovery rate.

The PCR contained 60 Vbeta and 13 Jbeta primers. Data came from immunoSEQ multiplex PCR; TCRdb stores just in-frame clones and leaves some out. The table lists about 130,000 clones, over 65% of them singletons. Germline CDR1 is LNHDA and CDR2 is SQIVND (reference sequence). The V end lost 9 bases, the J end lost 2 bases, and 10 bases lay between the germline ends. CDR3 length: 12 amino acids. The rearrangement links TRBV19 to TRBJ1-2, with D tentatively TRBD1 (5 bases). The source material was PBMCs. This receptor was identified in a middle-aged man in good health and CMV-seropositive. The CDR3 DNA reads as TGTGCCAGCTCGGACAAGAACTATGGCTACACCTTC. It yields the protein CASSDKNYGYTF.